Given below is one T cell receptor (beta chain) in context. The time point denotes: blood at routine non-recurrence follow-up after resection. Unsorted whole RNA from tumor, nontumor lung or frozen PBMC underwent sequencing. Unique molecular identifiers, one per molecule, were present on every TCR cDNA molecule. TCRdb redid the calling of the 5' RACE reads with MiXCR, one entry per CDR3 protein. The sample contains approximately 41,000 distinct CDR3 sequences, roughly 10% of which appear only once. V gave up 3 bases and J gave up 5 bases, with 10 bases separating them. The length of the CDR3 is 12 residues. Germline CDR1 is DFQATT and CDR2 is SNEGSKA (reference sequence). This sample is part of a study of spatial heterogeneity in lung cancer. At the level of the study: Available follow-up PBMC samples were sequenced, at a median of about two years post-resection. Each unique TCR and UMI combination was seen more than ten times on average in raw reads.

This TCR was sampled from a female donor with early-stage non-small cell lung cancer. The V call is TRBV20-1, the J call TRBJ1-2; D gene ambiguous. The specimen was PBMCs, collected at follow-up. The CDR3 region is CSASLSGYGYTF. The CDR3 DNA sequence: TGCAGTGCTAGTTTATCAGGTTATGGCTACACCTTC.